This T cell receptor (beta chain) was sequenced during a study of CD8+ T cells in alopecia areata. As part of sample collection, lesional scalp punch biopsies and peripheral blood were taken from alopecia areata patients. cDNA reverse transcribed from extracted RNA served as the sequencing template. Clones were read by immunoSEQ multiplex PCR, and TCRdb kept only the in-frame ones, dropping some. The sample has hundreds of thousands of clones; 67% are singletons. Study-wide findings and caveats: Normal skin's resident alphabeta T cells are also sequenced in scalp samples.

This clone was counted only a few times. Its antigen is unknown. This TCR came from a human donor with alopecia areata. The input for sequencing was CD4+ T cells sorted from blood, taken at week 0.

The DNA for the CDR3 is TGTGCCAGCAGCTTAACACAGTCCACTGAAGCTTTCTTT. Amino acid sequence: CASSLTQSTEAFF. This chain uses TRBV7-3 with TRBJ1-1; D remains ambiguous. This CDR3 is 13 amino acids long. With 0 bases removed from V and 4 bases from J, the gap between germline ends came to 6 bases. CDR1 is SGHTA, CDR2 FQGTGA, per germline.